The 29 T cell receptor beta chains below were found in one sample sequenced in a study of PD-1 blockade in classical Hodgkin lymphoma (dated by TCRdb to the early 2020s). The time point label on this specimen signifies: cycle 4 day 1 (C4D1), after 6 weeks of nivolumab. All trial patients had relapsed after autologous stem cell transplantation, with cohorts A, B and C differing in prior brentuximab vedotin exposure. The library was built by means of the immunoSEQ multiplex PCR assay. The table was pulled from immuneACCESS by TCRdb, which kept in-frame rearrangements only. Such tables lose some clones; where checked, under half of the loss comes from unresolved V genes, and the rest has no known cause. This sample holds tens of thousands of clones; 60% to 80% were observed only once. The ten largest make up under 20% of the sample. The starting material was peripheral blood mononuclear cells (PBMCs), obtained before the fourth cycle of nivolumab. These receptors were collected from a human donor with classical Hodgkin lymphoma.

CDR3 in DNA: TGTGCCAGCAGCCAAGGGGGAGGCTACGAGCAGTACTTC. Its protein is CASSQGGGYEQYF. The chain couples TRBV4-2 to TRBJ2-7; maybe TRBD2 (6 bases). V shed 1 base and J shed 3 bases, with 7 bases lying between them. Germline loops: CDR1 LGHNA, CDR2 YNFKEQ. The CDR3 contains 13 residues.

The V and J genes are TRBV7-3 and TRBJ1-1, with D tentatively TRBD1 (5 bases). Germline CDR1 and CDR2: SGHTA and FQGTGA. V was clipped by 5 bases and J by 5 bases, with 18 bases between them. The CDR3 has 15 amino acids. This chain's CDR3 is CASSQRGGRETEAFF. CDR3 coding DNA: TGTGCCAGCAGCCAGAGGGGAGGCCGGGAGACTGAAGCTTTCTTT.

The chain recombines TRBV7-3 with TRBJ1-2; 11 bases match TRBD1. The CDR3 consists of 15 residues. Germline V gives CDR1 SGHTA, CDR2 FQGTGA. The J segment lost 7 bases and the V segment lost 5 bases, leaving 9 bases of the junction unmatched. For the CDR3, the DNA is TGTGCCAGCAGCCCTAACATGGACAGGGGGCTTGGCTACACCTTC. It translates to CASSPNMDRGLGYTF.

The chain recombines TRBV19 with TRBJ2-2; D possibly corresponds to TRBD2 (6 bases). This CDR3 has 13 amino acids. The V end lost 7 bases, the J end lost 6 bases, and 12 bases lay between the germline ends. The germline gives CDR1 LNHDA, CDR2 SQIVND (reference sequence). The chain's CDR3 is CASKVSGAGELFF. Written as DNA, the CDR3 is TGTGCCAGTAAGGTGTCGGGGGCCGGGGAGCTGTTTTTT.

V usage is TRBV27 and J usage is TRBJ2-5; D unresolved. Deletions cut 5 bases from V and 5 bases from J, with 9 bases between. Germline-derived CDR1 and CDR2 are MNHEY and SMNVEV (reference sequence). The CDR3 length is 12 residues. CDR3 sequence: CASSAPRETQYF. CDR3 coding DNA: TGTGCCAGCAGTGCCCCCCGGGAGACCCAGTACTTC.

V usage is TRBV5-1 and J usage is TRBJ2-3; 8 nucleotides align to TRBD2. The V segment lost 5 bases and the J segment 4 bases; nucleotides outside the gene matches: 9. Germline CDR1 SGHRS, CDR2 YFSETQ. The CDR3 contains 15 residues. CDR3 in DNA: TGCGCCAGCAGAGCACTCCCGGGAGGGTCAGATACGCAGTATTTT. Its protein is CASRALPGGSDTQYF. Full variable domain (rest looked up from reference TRBV5-1 and TRBJ2-3): KAGVTQTPRYLIKTRGQQVTLSCSPISGHRSVSWYQQTPGQGLQFLFEYFSETQRNKGNFPGRFSGRQFSNSRSEMNVSTLELGDSALYLCASRALPGGSDTQYFGPGTRLTVL.

The chain recombines TRBV4-1 with TRBJ2-5; TRBD2 is a possible D gene (6 bases). V lost 3 bases and J 5 bases, leaving 10 bases between the germline ends. The CDR3 loop spans 13 amino acids. In germline, CDR1 is MGHRA, CDR2 YSYEKL. The CDR3, as DNA: TGCGCCAGCAGCCAGGCGGGGTGGGAGACCCAGTACTTC. Its protein product is CASSQAGWETQYF.

The chain recombines TRBV6-6 with TRBJ1-4; D gene ambiguous. The CDR3 runs to 13 residues. Germline V CDR1 and CDR2: MNHNY, SVGAGI (reference sequence). With 2 bases removed from V and 12 bases from J, the gap between germline ends came to 13 bases. CDR3 DNA sequence: TGTGCCAGCAGTTACCCGGAAGTTTCGGAACTGTTTTTT. Translated: CASSYPEVSELFF.

This sequence joins TRBV27 and TRBJ1-1; 7 nucleotides agree with TRBD1. The V gene end was trimmed by 5 bases and the J gene end by 0 bases; junction bases not matched to a gene: 12. Germline values: CDR1 MNHEY, CDR2 SMNVEV (reference sequence). This CDR3 has 17 residues. The CDR3 coding sequence is TGTGCCAGCAGTGCTAATCAGGGGGTTTGGATGAACACTGAAGCTTTCTTT. This sequence encodes CASSANQGVWMNTEAFF.

The genes are TRBV28 and TRBJ2-1; D perhaps matches TRBD2 (6 bases). Germline assignment: CDR1 MDHEN and CDR2 SYDVKM. Between the trimmed V and J ends, which lost 3 bases and 7 bases, there was a span of 10 bases. The CDR3 runs to 13 residues. The DNA of the CDR3 is TGTGCCAGCAGTTTCCGGGGGTCAAATGAGCAGTTCTTC. It encodes CASSFRGSNEQFF.

The chain joins TRBV11-3 to TRBJ2-4, with no clear D. Trimming pared 4 bases from V and 1 base from J, leaving 11 bases between. This CDR3 has 15 amino acids. Per the germline V gene, CDR1 is SGHNT and CDR2 is YENEEA. The CDR3 loop reads CASSYESGAKNIQYF. CDR3 DNA sequence: TGTGCCAGCAGCTACGAGTCCGGGGCCAAAAACATTCAGTACTTC.

A single count supports this clone. As DNA, the CDR3 is TGTGCCACCAGCAGGGATCTCGGACGGCCGGGCGCTGAAGCTTTCTTT. Residues: CATSRDLGRPGAEAFF. The chain joins TRBV15 to TRBJ1-1; no reliable D call. Trimming left V 3 bases short and J 6 bases short, with 20 bases between. CDR3 size: 16 residues. Germline values: CDR1 LNHNV, CDR2 YYDKDF (reference sequence).

The rearrangement links TRBV10-3 to TRBJ2-1; 7 positions match TRBD2. Germline V gene sequence: CDR1 ENHRY, CDR2 SYGVKD. V lost 4 bases, J lost 4 bases, and 4 bases stayed unmatched. This CDR3 region has 14 residues. The CDR3 DNA is TGTGCCATCAGTGTGAGCGGGACGTACAATGAGCAGTTCTTC. Its protein product is CAISVSGTYNEQFF.

The V gene is TRBV5-8, the J gene TRBJ1-2; 12 bases are a match to TRBD1. This CDR3 is 16 amino acids long. V shed 5 bases and J 7 bases; nucleotides not matched to a gene: 12. CDR1 SGHTS and CDR2 YDEGEE come from the germline V gene. In DNA form, the CDR3 reads TGTGCCAGCAGGACGCCGGGACAGGGGGCCTCTATTGGCTACACCTTC. Translation: CASRTPGQGASIGYTF.

The chain has TRBV7-2 and TRBJ1-4, with no clear D. Germline CDR1 reads SGHTA; CDR2 reads FQGNSA. The V end lost 5 bases, the J end lost 8 bases, and 18 bases lay between the germline ends. This CDR3 contains 15 residues. CDR3 amino acids: CASSPLGSPGEKLFF. The CDR3 DNA follows: TGTGCCAGCAGCCCACTGGGCTCCCCGGGGGAAAAACTGTTTTTT. The whole variable domain, filled in from reference TRBV7-2 and TRBJ1-4, reads GAGVSQSPSNKVTEKGKDVELRCDPISGHTALYWYRQSLGQGLEFLIYFQGNSAPDKSGLPSDRFSAERTGGSVSTLTIQRTQQEDSAVYLCASSPLGSPGEKLFFGSGTQLSVL.

The rearrangement joins TRBV10-3 to TRBJ1-3, with 8 bases that match TRBD1. CDR1 is ENHRY, CDR2 SYGVKD, per germline. This CDR3 is 14 amino acids long. J gave up 2 bases and V 5 bases, and 2 bases lay outside the gene matches. The CDR3 nucleotides read TGTGCCATCAGTTTGACAGGGGCTGGAAACACCATATATTTT. This sequence encodes CAISLTGAGNTIYF.

This clone was recorded a few times. The sample carries other DNA sequences with the same CDR3. The chain links TRBV28 to TRBJ2-7; 7 bases line up with TRBD1. This CDR3 spans 16 amino acids. Trimming took 2 bases from V and 3 from J; bases not matched to a gene: 10. In germline, CDR1 is MDHEN, CDR2 SYDVKM. CDR3 DNA sequence: TGTGCCAGCAGTTTAGCCTCGGCTCAGGGGGTCTACGAGCAGTACTTC. It encodes CASSLASAQGVYEQYF.

The chain is built from TRBV5-4 and TRBJ2-5, with D unclear. Germline V gene data show CDR1 as SGHNT and CDR2 as YYREEE (reference sequence). V gave up 0 bases and J gave up 1 base, with 4 bases separating them. The CDR3 is 13 amino acids. The CDR3 sequence: CASSLGVQETQYF. CDR3 bases: TGTGCCAGCAGCTTGGGAGTCCAAGAGACCCAGTACTTC.

V usage is TRBV7-9 and J usage is TRBJ2-2, with TRBD1 matching over 9 bases. V lost 3 bases, J lost 4 bases, and 9 bases stayed unmatched. This CDR3 comprises 17 residues. CDR1 and CDR2 (germline): SEHNR, FQNEAQ (reference sequence). The CDR3 nucleotides are TGTGCCAGCAGCTTCCCGGGACAGGGCTCAATCACCGGGGAGCTGTTTTTT. Protein sequence: CASSFPGQGSITGELFF.

The chain links TRBV4-3 to TRBJ1-6, with TRBD1 as a possible D gene (5 bases). The CDR3 is 19 residues long. Germline V CDR1 and CDR2: LGHNA, YSLEER. The ends were cut back, 0 bases at V and 7 bases at J, with 22 bases in the middle. The CDR3, as DNA: TGCGCCAGCAGCCAAGATTGGCCCGGACTGGGGCCTGTAAATTCACCCCTCCACTTT. Amino acid sequence: CASSQDWPGLGPVNSPLHF.

This chain connects TRBV27 to TRBJ2-3; 7 bases align to TRBD2. Looked up from germline, CDR1 is MNHEY and CDR2 is SMNVEV (reference sequence). This CDR3 is built from 16 residues. V gave up 3 bases and J gave up 4 bases; unmatched junction bases: 10. Here the CDR3 DNA reads TGTGCCAGCAGTTTGTTTGAGTGGGGGGGAGCAGATACGCAGTATTTT. The encoded protein is CASSLFEWGGADTQYF.

The rearrangement joins TRBV5-5 to TRBJ1-6; the D gene is possibly TRBD1 (5 bases). CDR3 length: 15 residues. Per germline, CDR1 SGHKS and CDR2 YYEKEE (reference sequence). V was cut by 2 bases and J by 9 bases, with 15 bases left in between. For the CDR3, the DNA is TGTGCCAGCAGCTTAGGGAAGGGGATAATTTCACCCCTCCACTTT. This codes for CASSLGKGIISPLHF.

V usage is TRBV6-1 and J usage is TRBJ2-7; 8 bases agree with TRBD2. Germline-derived CDR1 and CDR2 are MNHNS and SASEGT. The trim removed 8 bases at V and 3 bases at J, leaving 6 bases unmatched. This CDR3 spans 13 amino acids. CDR3 in DNA: TGTGCCAGCCAGGGACTAGTCGTCTACGAGCAGTACTTC. This codes for CASQGLVVYEQYF.

The J gene is TRBJ1-2, the V gene TRBV27, with D possibly matching TRBD1 (5 bases). This CDR3 region has 15 residues. Trimming shortened V by 4 bases and J by 2 bases, and 14 bases separated the two germline ends. Germline-derived CDR1 and CDR2 are MNHEY and SMNVEV (reference sequence). DNA of the CDR3: TGTGCCAGCAGTTCCCCCAGGCAGGGAAACTATGGCTACACCTTC. This encodes CASSSPRQGNYGYTF.

The V and J genes are TRBV18 and TRBJ1-4; 10 bases line up with TRBD1. Trimming took 3 bases from V and 6 from J; bases not matched to a gene: 4. The CDR3 totals 15 residues. Germline V gives CDR1 KGHSH, CDR2 LQKENI. Written as DNA, the CDR3 is TGTGCCAGCTCACCCTCGACAGGGGGCTATGAAAAACTGTTTTTT. Its translation: CASSPSTGGYEKLFF.

The V and J genes are TRBV5-5 and TRBJ2-3; D ambiguous. V shed 4 bases and J shed 3 bases, with 12 bases lying between them. The CDR3 is 14 amino acids. Germline assignment: CDR1 SGHKS and CDR2 YYEKEE (reference sequence). CDR3 region: CASSLSDLTDTQYF. The CDR3 DNA follows: TGTGCCAGCAGCCTATCGGATCTAACAGATACGCAGTATTTT.

For the CDR3, the DNA is TGTGCCAGCAGTTACTACGAGCAGTACTTC. Its translation is CASSYYEQYF. This chain links TRBV28 with TRBJ2-7; D is uncertain. The length of the CDR3 is 10 residues. Trimming left V 4 bases short and J 3 bases short, with 1 base between. Germline V gene lookup returns CDR1 MDHEN and CDR2 SYDVKM.

The J gene is TRBJ2-5, the V gene TRBV6-1; 7 bases are a match to TRBD1. Losses at the gene ends were 5 bases for V and 7 bases for J; bases not matched to a gene: 13. From germline, CDR1 is MNHNS and CDR2 SASEGT. This CDR3 has 15 amino acids. This CDR3 is CASSPQGVAGGTQYF. The CDR3 bases are TGTGCCAGCAGTCCTCAGGGGGTGGCGGGTGGGACCCAGTACTTC.

V usage is TRBV18 and J usage is TRBJ2-1, with D tentatively TRBD2 (7 bases). This CDR3 contains 16 residues. Per germline, CDR1 KGHSH and CDR2 LQKENI. Trimming cost V 1 base and J 9 bases, with 19 bases left between them. CDR3 bases: TGTGCCAGCTCACCACAGGGAGGGAGTCGGGGGGCTGAGCAGTTCTTC. Its protein is CASSPQGGSRGAEQFF.